One and the same sample provided the 8 T cell receptor beta chains below, sequenced in a study of shared clonotypes between healthy human individuals. This table comes from immunoSEQ multiplex PCR, and its TCRdb copy is limited to in-frame clones, with some not included. Of about 1.5 million clones detected, 95% to 99% appear once; the ten largest clones hold less than 0.55%. The specimen sequenced was naive CD4+ T cells sorted from blood. Noted subset: CD45RA+ positively selected. These receptors all come from a man aged 30 to 39 in good health.

The V and J genes are TRBV5-6 and TRBJ2-3; TRBD2 matches at 7 bases. Germline trimming cut 0 bases from V and 0 bases from J; bases unmatched to any gene: 4. In germline, CDR1 is SGHDT, CDR2 YYEEEE. The CDR3 length is 16 residues. This CDR3 is CASSLAGGSSTDTQYF. CDR3 coding DNA: TGTGCCAGCAGCTTGGCCGGGGGGTCTAGCACAGATACGCAGTATTTT.

The chain is built from TRBV7-9 and TRBJ2-7; 7 bases map to TRBD1. The CDR3 spans 18 residues. The ends lost 2 bases at V and 0 bases at J; junction bases unmatched: 13. From germline, CDR1 is SEHNR and CDR2 FQNEAQ (reference sequence). The CDR3 bases are TGTGCCAGCAGCTTATTATTGCCGGGACAGCCGGACTCCTACGAGCAGTACTTC. Translation gives CASSLLLPGQPDSYEQYF. Full variable domain (missing parts from reference TRBV7-9 and TRBJ2-7): DTGVSQNPRHKITKRGQNVTFRCDPISEHNRLYWYRQTLGQGPEFLTYFQNEAQLEKSRLLSDRFSAERPKGSFSTLEIQRTEQGDSAMYLCASSLLLPGQPDSYEQYFGPGTRLTVT.

J is TRBJ2-1 and V is TRBV27; possibly TRBD1 or TRBD2 for D (6 bases each). The CDR3 extends over 17 amino acids. V was cut by 5 bases and J by 7 bases, with 24 bases left in between. Germline loops: CDR1 MNHEY, CDR2 SMNVEV (reference sequence). This chain's CDR3 is CASSPLPGGAWSNEQFF. The CDR3 nucleotides read TGTGCCAGCAGTCCCCTCCCCGGGGGCGCATGGTCTAATGAGCAGTTCTTC.

This chain connects TRBV2 to TRBJ1-1; D remains ambiguous. The ends were cut back, 2 bases at V and 5 bases at J, with 6 bases in the middle. Germline V gene data show CDR1 as SNHLY and CDR2 as FYNNEI. There are 12 residues in the CDR3. The CDR3: CASSEHGTEAFF. As DNA, the CDR3 is TGTGCCAGCAGTGAACACGGAACTGAAGCTTTCTTT.

V gene TRBV5-5 combines with J gene TRBJ2-7, with D perhaps matching TRBD2 (5 bases). Germline-derived CDR1 and CDR2 are SGHKS and YYEKEE (reference sequence). The germline V and J ends were trimmed by 4 bases and 3 bases, with 11 bases remaining between them. The CDR3 covers 13 residues. The CDR3 nucleotides read TGTGCCAGCAGCCCCGACGGGGTCTACGAGCAGTACTTC. Its protein product is CASSPDGVYEQYF. Complete variable domain (other parts from reference TRBV5-5 and TRBJ2-7): DAGVTQSPTHLIKTRGQQVTLRCSPISGHKSVSWYQQVLGQGPQFIFQYYEKEERGRGNFPDRFSARQFPNYSSELNVNALLLGDSALYLCASSPDGVYEQYFGPGTRLTVT.

J is TRBJ1-1 and V is TRBV7-9; a weak D match, TRBD1 (6 bases). Per germline, CDR1 SEHNR and CDR2 FQNEAQ (reference sequence). The CDR3 loop spans 14 amino acids. V lost 3 bases and J 1 base, leaving 9 bases between the germline ends. The chain's CDR3 is CASSFSQGNTEAFF. In nucleotides, the CDR3 is TGTGCCAGCAGCTTCTCACAGGGGAACACTGAAGCTTTCTTT.

A note on this clone: Other DNA sequences in this sample translate to the same CDR3. The chain recombines TRBV5-1 with TRBJ1-4, with 7 bases lining up with TRBD1. The J segment lost 6 bases and the V segment lost 2 bases, leaving 4 bases of the junction unmatched. CDR3 length equals 14 residues. CDR1 is SGHRS and CDR2 is YFSETQ in the germline V gene. The CDR3: CASSFTRGDEKLFF. In DNA form, the CDR3 reads TGCGCCAGCAGCTTCACCAGGGGGGATGAAAAACTGTTTTTT. Full variable domain (remainder filled in from reference TRBV5-1 and TRBJ1-4): KAGVTQTPRYLIKTRGQQVTLSCSPISGHRSVSWYQQTPGQGLQFLFEYFSETQRNKGNFPGRFSGRQFSNSRSEMNVSTLELGDSALYLCASSFTRGDEKLFFGSGTQLSVL.

The table lists this clone with a count of one. This chain links TRBV11-2 with TRBJ2-7, with D perhaps matching TRBD2 (6 bases). This CDR3 has 14 amino acids. The V gene lost 5 bases and the J gene lost 0 bases, with 11 bases spanning the gap. Germline-derived CDR1 and CDR2 are SGHAT and FQNNGV. In DNA, the CDR3 is TGTGCCAGCAGCCCGGGACTGAACTCCTACGAGCAGTACTTC. It codes for CASSPGLNSYEQYF.